This T cell receptor beta chain was sequenced for a study of T cell changes during pregnancy in multiple sclerosis. Germline-derived CDR1 and CDR2 are SNHLY and FYNNEI. Deletions cut 6 bases from V and 3 bases from J, with 21 bases between. This CDR3 has 16 amino acids. Measured with immunoSEQ multiplex PCR; TCRdb has only the in-frame clones, and not every one. The table lists 36,000 or so clones, approximately 90% of them singletons. J is TRBJ2-7 and V is TRBV2; possible D gene TRBD2, 5 bases. The source material was CD8+ T cells from peripheral blood mononuclear cells, sampled in the third trimester of pregnancy. This clonotype was obtained from a female donor with multiple sclerosis, enrolled in a pregnancy study. CDR3 in amino acids: CASRDPNGVPFYEQYF. CDR3 DNA sequence: TGTGCCAGCAGGGACCCGAACGGGGTCCCTTTCTACGAGCAGTACTTC.